These 7 T cell receptor beta chains were sequenced from one sample in a study of T cell responses to AZD1222 COVID-19 vaccine. TCRdb keeps only in-frame clones here, not all; method: immunoSEQ multiplex PCR. In the table there are about 180,000 clones, more than 90% of which are singletons. The material sequenced was peripheral blood, taken on day 0 of AZD1222 vaccination. The receptors were sampled from an adult in good health.

This chain's CDR3 is CAWTLGGNEQFF. DNA of the CDR3: TGTGCCTGGACTCTCGGCGGCAATGAGCAGTTCTTC. The J gene is TRBJ2-1, the V gene TRBV30; D not certain. The CDR3 covers 12 residues. Germline CDR1 reads GTSNPN; CDR2 reads SVGIG (reference sequence). V shed 4 bases and J shed 6 bases, with 10 bases lying between them.

The J gene is TRBJ2-1, the V gene TRBV7-8; D may be TRBD1 (5 bases). The CDR3 consists of 13 residues. Trimming pared 3 bases from V and 9 bases from J, leaving 12 bases between. The germline gives CDR1 SGHVS, CDR2 FQNEAQ. The CDR3 DNA follows: TGTGCCAGCAGCTTTCTAACAGGCGGTGAGCAGTTCTTC. Translated, it gives CASSFLTGGEQFF.

The chain recombines TRBV27 with TRBJ2-3, with 10 bases that match TRBD2. This CDR3 region has 15 residues. CDR1 and CDR2 (germline): MNHEY, SMNVEV (reference sequence). After removal of 1 base from V and 13 bases from J, the junction contained 11 bases not matched to a gene. The CDR3 nucleotides read TGTGCCAGCAGTTTATTTCGACTAGCGGGTGTGGGGGAGTATTTT. Its protein is CASSLFRLAGVGEYF.

This sequence joins TRBV6-5 and TRBJ1-2; the match to TRBD1 covers 7 bases. Germline trimming cut 6 bases from V and 3 bases from J; bases unmatched to any gene: 1. CDR3 length: 12 residues. The germline CDR1 and CDR2 sequences are MNHEY and SVGAGI. Here the CDR3 DNA reads TGTGCCAGCAGGGGACAGTACTATGGCTACACCTTC. Translated: CASRGQYYGYTF.

The V and J genes are TRBV18 and TRBJ1-3; 10 bases map to TRBD1. This CDR3 contains 16 residues. CDR1 and CDR2 from the germline V gene are KGHSH and LQKENI. V shed 5 bases and J 0 bases; nucleotides not matched to a gene: 4. The CDR3 coding sequence is TGTGCCAGCTCATTCGGGACAGGGGACTCTGGAAACACCATATATTTT. This translates into CASSFGTGDSGNTIYF.

The chain recombines TRBV29-1 with TRBJ1-5; D is perhaps TRBD1 (5 bases). This CDR3 is 12 amino acids long. The germline V gene has CDR1 SQVTM and CDR2 ANQGSEA. The germline V and J ends were trimmed by 4 bases and 4 bases, with 8 bases remaining between them. In nucleotides, the CDR3 is TGCAGCGTTGGGAACAGGAATCAGCCCCAGCATTTT. The encoded protein is CSVGNRNQPQHF.

The J gene is TRBJ1-4, the V gene TRBV19; 7 bases fit TRBD1. Per the germline V gene, CDR1 is LNHDA and CDR2 is SQIVND (reference sequence). V was pared by 4 bases and J by 6 bases, with 5 bases of the junction left unmatched. CDR3 length: 14 residues. The CDR3 nucleotides are TGTGCCAGTAGTACGGGACAGCCCGATGAAAAACTGTTTTTT. The encoded protein is CASSTGQPDEKLFF.